What follows are 17 T cell receptor beta chains derived from one specimen sequenced in a study of a mutant IDH1 vaccine in newly diagnosed glioma. Their recognized antigens are unknown. Sequencing was performed with immunoSEQ multiplex PCR; in TCRdb, only in-frame clones are kept and a portion is missing. The sample shows tens of thousands of clones, around 92% of them seen only once. This sample's time point: week 47, end of study. Vaccine doses each comprised 300 ug of mutant IDH1 20-mer peptide, with topical imiquimod. The source material was PBMCs, sampled from a glioma patient whose treatment included an IDH1 peptide vaccine. These receptors came from a woman aged 45-65 years with glioma.

This clone was detected once. The gene calls are TRBV7-9 and TRBJ2-7; TRBD2 might be the D (5 bases). V lost 5 bases and J lost 2, with 22 bases in between. CDR1 is SEHNR, CDR2 FQNEAQ, per germline (reference sequence). This CDR3 comprises 17 residues. The CDR3 reads CASSPSRGGISTYEQYF. The CDR3 coding sequence is TGTGCCAGCAGCCCCTCTCGGGGTGGGATAAGCACCTACGAGCAGTACTTC. The full variable domain, its missing parts supplied by reference TRBV7-9 and TRBJ2-7, is DTGVSQNPRHKITKRGQNVTFRCDPISEHNRLYWYRQTLGQGPEFLTYFQNEAQLEKSRLLSDRFSAERPKGSFSTLEIQRTEQGDSAMYLCASSPSRGGISTYEQYFGPGTRLTVT.

The V and J genes are TRBV29-1 and TRBJ2-3; a weak D match, TRBD1 (7 bases). The germline V and J ends were trimmed by 2 bases and 4 bases, with 10 bases remaining between them. The CDR3 extends over 13 amino acids. Germline V CDR1 and CDR2: SQVTM, ANQGSEA. The CDR3 DNA reads TGCAGCGTTGAACAGGGGGGTGCAGATACGCAGTATTTT. It yields the protein CSVEQGGADTQYF.

The chain links TRBV30 to TRBJ1-1, with D possibly being TRBD1 (6 bases). The V gene lost 8 bases and the J gene lost 0 bases, with 10 bases spanning the gap. This CDR3 is built from 12 residues. Germline CDR1 is GTSNPN and CDR2 is SVGIG (reference sequence). In DNA form, the CDR3 reads TGTGCCGGACAGAGCATGAACACTGAAGCTTTCTTT. The encoded protein is CAGQSMNTEAFF.

The V and J genes are TRBV28 and TRBJ1-1; perhaps TRBD1 as D (5 bases). CDR1 is MDHEN, CDR2 SYDVKM, per germline. There are 13 residues in the CDR3. V lost 3 bases and J 5 bases, leaving 10 bases between the germline ends. CDR3 nucleotides: TGTGCCAGCAGTTTTGGCAGGGTAACTGAAGCTTTCTTT. Translated, it gives CASSFGRVTEAFF.

Only one count was recorded for this clone. The rearrangement joins TRBV27 to TRBJ1-6; D uncertain. This CDR3 region has 12 residues. CDR1 and CDR2 (germline): MNHEY, SMNVEV (reference sequence). Trimming took off 2 bases at V and 10 bases at J, with 6 bases between the two ends. Here the CDR3 reads CASSLGSSPLHF. For the CDR3, the DNA is TGTGCCAGCAGTTTAGGTTCGTCACCCCTCCACTTT.

The chain has TRBV5-1 and TRBJ1-1, with D unresolved. The CDR3 consists of 14 residues. Germline loops: CDR1 SGHRS, CDR2 YFSETQ. V was clipped by 0 bases and J by 0 bases, with 6 bases between them. Written as DNA, the CDR3 is TGCGCCAGCAGCTTGGGACATATGAACACTGAAGCTTTCTTT. It is translated as CASSLGHMNTEAFF.

The V call is TRBV10-3, the J call TRBJ1-1; D unclear. V was trimmed by 0 bases and J by 6 bases, leaving 14 bases between them. CDR1 ENHRY and CDR2 SYGVKD come from the germline V gene. This CDR3 has 15 residues. CDR3 sequence: CAISESRGIGAEAFF. The CDR3 DNA reads as TGTGCCATCAGTGAGTCTAGAGGGATAGGCGCTGAAGCTTTCTTT.

The sample holds one count of this clone. V usage is TRBV7-8 and J usage is TRBJ1-2; 8 nucleotides match TRBD1. Germline V gene data show CDR1 as SGHVS and CDR2 as FQNEAQ. This CDR3 has 14 residues. V trimming: 2 bases; J trimming: 3 bases; junction bases outside the gene matches: 2. The CDR3 region is CASSLLDRDYGYTF. CDR3 DNA sequence: TGTGCCAGCAGCTTACTGGACAGGGACTATGGCTACACCTTC. The entire variable domain, with the rest obtained from reference TRBV7-8 and TRBJ1-2, is as follows: GAGVSQSPRYKVAKRGQDVALRCDPISGHVSLFWYQQALGQGPEFLTYFQNEAQLDKSGLPSDRFFAERPEGSVSTLKIQRTQQEDSAVYLCASSLLDRDYGYTFGSGTRLTVV.

The gene calls are TRBV5-1 and TRBJ2-4, with TRBD2 matching over 8 bases. J was trimmed by 16 bases and V by 3 bases; bases with no gene match: 18. This CDR3 comprises 15 residues. Germline V gene lookup returns CDR1 SGHRS and CDR2 YFSETQ. The CDR3 reads CASSWTGTSSRGIYF. As DNA, the CDR3 is TGCGCCAGCAGCTGGACCGGGACTAGTAGTCGGGGGATTTACTTC.

The chain joins TRBV6-1 to TRBJ2-5; D not resolved. The end of the DNA aligns better with TRBJ2-7, so the J call may be wrong. From germline, CDR1 is MNHNS and CDR2 SASEGT. This CDR3 contains 12 residues. Here the CDR3 reads CASSPYPNEQYF. For the CDR3, the DNA is TGTGCCAGCAGTCCCTACCCGAACGAGCAGTACTTC.

The chain couples TRBV21-1 to TRBJ1-6. TRBV21-1 is noted as a pseudogene. The length of the CDR3 is 18 residues. The CDR3 bases are TGTGCCAGCAGCTCTTCCTCGCCACAGGAGGGGGTAGGTTCACCCCTCCACTTT. Amino acids: CASSSSSPQEGVGSPLHF.

This clone was observed a single time. V and J are TRBV5-4 and TRBJ2-3; 10 bases are shared with TRBD2. The CDR3 runs to 16 residues. V was clipped by 4 bases and J by 0 bases; unmatched bases: 5. CDR1 is SGHNT, CDR2 YYREEE, per germline (reference sequence). CDR3 sequence: CASSLRTSGSTDTQYF. The CDR3 region has the DNA TGTGCCAGCAGCCTCCGGACTAGCGGTAGCACAGATACGCAGTATTTT.

The chain carries TRBV5-1 and TRBJ2-7; D call uncertain. Per the germline V gene, CDR1 is SGHRS and CDR2 is YFSETQ. This CDR3 has 12 amino acids. V was pared by 4 bases and J by 0 bases, with 5 bases between. The CDR3 coding sequence is TGCGCCAGCAGCGAAAGCTCCTACGAGCAGTACTTC. It codes for CASSESSYEQYF.

This clone is a singleton in its sample. The J gene is TRBJ2-7, the V gene TRBV12-5, with 7 nucleotides matching TRBD1. The CDR3 is 12 residues long. Germline CDR1 and CDR2: LGHNT and FRNRAP. CDR3 sequence reads: CASSGGSYEQYF. CDR3 nucleotides: TGTGCATCCTCAGGGGGCTCCTACGAGCAGTACTTC. The full variable domain, in which reference TRBV12-5 and TRBJ2-7 provide the parts outside the CDR3, is DARVTQTPRHKVTEMGQEVTMRCQPILGHNTVFWYRQTMMQGLELLAYFRNRAPLDDSGMPKDRFSAEMPDATLATLKIQPSEPRDSAVYFCASSGGSYEQYFGPGTRLTVT.

This clone is a singleton in its sample. This rearrangement joins TRBV9 to TRBJ2-3; 13 bases match TRBD2. CDR3 size: 16 residues. V shed 3 bases, J shed 4 bases, and the junction held 5 bases outside the gene matches. Germline V gene lookup returns CDR1 SGDLS and CDR2 YYNGEE. For the CDR3, the DNA is TGTGCCAGCAGCGAGGGACTAGCGGGAATCGCAGATACGCAGTATTTT. Its protein product is CASSEGLAGIADTQYF.

This chain connects TRBV14 to TRBJ1-1; no clear D gene. The length of the CDR3 is 13 residues. The germline gives CDR1 SGHDN, CDR2 FVKESK. Trimming cost V 4 bases and J 11 bases, with 17 bases left between them. CDR3 sequence (DNA): TGTGCCAGCAGCCCCCGGGAAGGGTGGGAGGCTTTCTTT. It codes for CASSPREGWEAFF.

This sequence joins TRBV10-2 and TRBJ2-5; D might be TRBD2 (5 bases). Trimming pared 0 bases from V and 1 base from J, leaving 21 bases between. The CDR3 has 19 residues. Germline V gene data show CDR1 as WSHSY and CDR2 as SAAADI. CDR3 nucleotide sequence: TGCGCCAGCAGTGAGTCGATTTACTTGGAGCGGAACATCCAAGAGACCCAGTACTTC. This codes for CASSESIYLERNIQETQYF.